In this sample, the clone carrying this TCR beta chain turned up a few times. Its antigen is unidentified. The record originates from a study of cytomegalovirus exposure and HLA in healthy donors. General study points: Altogether, some 160 TCR beta chains were recorded as cytomegalovirus-associated.

Primers: 60 Vbeta forward and 13 Jbeta reverse. Produced via immunoSEQ multiplex PCR; TCRdb's table is partial and in-frame only. The sample records around 150,000 clones, roughly 89% being singletons. Trimming left V 2 bases short and J 0 bases short, with 7 bases between. Per germline, CDR1 LNHDA and CDR2 SQIVND (reference sequence). The CDR3 sequence is 14 residues long. The sequenced sample consisted of PBMCs. The sequence derives from a woman aged 25-40 years in good health and CMV-seronegative. The chain joins TRBV19 to TRBJ1-1; a weak D match, TRBD1 (5 bases). CDR3 protein: CASSITGLNTEAFF. The CDR3 region has the DNA TGTGCCAGTAGTATAACAGGCTTGAACACTGAAGCTTTCTTT.